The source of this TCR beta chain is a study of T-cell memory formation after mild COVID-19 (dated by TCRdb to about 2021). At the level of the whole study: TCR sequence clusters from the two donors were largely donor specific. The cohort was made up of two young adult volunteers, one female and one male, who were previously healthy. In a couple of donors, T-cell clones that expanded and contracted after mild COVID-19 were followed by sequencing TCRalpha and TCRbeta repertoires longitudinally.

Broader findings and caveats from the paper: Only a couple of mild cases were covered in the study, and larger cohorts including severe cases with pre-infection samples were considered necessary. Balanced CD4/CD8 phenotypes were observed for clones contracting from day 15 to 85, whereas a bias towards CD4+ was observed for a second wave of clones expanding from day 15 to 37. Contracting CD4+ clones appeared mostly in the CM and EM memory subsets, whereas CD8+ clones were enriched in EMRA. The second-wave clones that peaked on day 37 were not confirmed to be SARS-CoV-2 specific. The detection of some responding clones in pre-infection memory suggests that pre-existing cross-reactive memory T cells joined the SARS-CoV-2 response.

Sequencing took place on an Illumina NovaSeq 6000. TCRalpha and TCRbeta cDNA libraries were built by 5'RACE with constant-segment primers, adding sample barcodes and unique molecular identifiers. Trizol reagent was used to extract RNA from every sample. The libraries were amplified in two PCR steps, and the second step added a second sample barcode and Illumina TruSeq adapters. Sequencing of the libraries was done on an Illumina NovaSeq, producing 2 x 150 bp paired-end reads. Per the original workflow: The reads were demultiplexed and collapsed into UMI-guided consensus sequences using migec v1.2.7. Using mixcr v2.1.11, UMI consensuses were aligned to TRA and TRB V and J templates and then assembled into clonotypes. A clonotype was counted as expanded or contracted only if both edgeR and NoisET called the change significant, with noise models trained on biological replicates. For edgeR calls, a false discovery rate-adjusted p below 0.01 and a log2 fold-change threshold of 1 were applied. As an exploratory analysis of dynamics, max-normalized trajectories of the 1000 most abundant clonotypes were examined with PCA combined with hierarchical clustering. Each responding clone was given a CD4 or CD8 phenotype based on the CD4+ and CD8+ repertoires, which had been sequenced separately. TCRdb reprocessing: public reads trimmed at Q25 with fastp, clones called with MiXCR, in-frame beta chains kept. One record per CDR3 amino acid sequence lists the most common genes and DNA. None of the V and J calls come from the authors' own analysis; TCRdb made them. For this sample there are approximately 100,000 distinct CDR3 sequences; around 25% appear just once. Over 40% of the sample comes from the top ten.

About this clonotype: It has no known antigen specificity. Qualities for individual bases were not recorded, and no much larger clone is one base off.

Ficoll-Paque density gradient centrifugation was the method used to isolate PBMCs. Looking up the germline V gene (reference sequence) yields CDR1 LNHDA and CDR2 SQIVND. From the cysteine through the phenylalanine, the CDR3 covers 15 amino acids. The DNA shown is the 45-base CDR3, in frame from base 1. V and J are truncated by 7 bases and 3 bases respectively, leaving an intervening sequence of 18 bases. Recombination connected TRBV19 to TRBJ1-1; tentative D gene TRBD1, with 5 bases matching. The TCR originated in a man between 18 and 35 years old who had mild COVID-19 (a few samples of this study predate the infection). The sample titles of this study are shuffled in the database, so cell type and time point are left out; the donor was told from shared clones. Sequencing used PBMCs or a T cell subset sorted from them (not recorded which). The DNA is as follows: TGTGCCAGTATCGCGGGACCTTCGATGTACACTGAAGCTTTCTTT. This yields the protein CASIAGPSMYTEAFF.